The entry that follows covers one T cell receptor (beta chain) sequence. The target antigen is unknown. This sample is part of a study of siplizumab effects on memory and regulatory T cells. CDR3 length equals 17 residues. CDR1 SGHDN and CDR2 FVKESK come from the germline V gene. With 2 bases removed from V and 0 bases from J, the gap between germline ends came to 16 bases. Study findings and constraints: Relative to controls at roughly 30%, mappable alloreactive CD4+ clones exhibited a mean Treg-derived proportion of under 75% with siplizumab.

Data came from immunoSEQ multiplex PCR; TCRdb stores just in-frame clones and leaves some out. The sample yields around 100,000 clones, roughly 92% seen once. The source of this sequence is a human donor in good health. The chain couples TRBV14 to TRBJ1-2; D is possibly TRBD1 (5 bases). The sequencing sample was made of Tregs sorted from blood. CDR3 region: CASSQHRDDPSNYGYTF. DNA for the CDR3: TGTGCCAGCAGCCAACACCGGGACGACCCGTCTAACTATGGCTACACCTTC.